This T cell receptor beta chain was sequenced during a study of T cells in Graves' hyperthyroidism and ophthalmopathy. Only a few counts were recorded for this clonotype. Using RNA transcripts as the source, TCR beta CDR3 regions were amplified. First-round RT-PCR of the TCR CDR3 relied on the HTBI primer set. TCRdb analysed the multiplex PCR reads with MiXCR anew, one entry per CDR3 protein. The sample holds around 800,000 distinct CDR3 sequences, about two fifths seen once. This TCR was sampled from a young man with Graves' hyperthyroidism. The material sequenced was blood.

In DNA, the CDR3 is TGTGCCAGCAGCTTGTATACAGGCACTGAAGCTTTCTTT. This translates into CASSLYTGTEAFF. The rearrangement uses TRBV7-2 and TRBJ1-1, with D perhaps matching TRBD1 (5 bases). The CDR3 is 13 residues long. Germline-derived CDR1 and CDR2 are SGHTA and FQGNSA. V lost 3 bases, J lost 4 bases, and 9 bases lay in between.